Presented here are 25 T cell receptor beta chains from one specimen sequenced in a study of patients and donors after allogeneic stem cell transplantation. TCRdb re-called the RT-PCR reads with MiXCR, one entry per CDR3 protein. The sample yields roughly 880,000 distinct CDR3 sequences, roughly 17% seen once. Sequencing used blood, either unsorted or a sorted T cell fraction (not recorded which). The source of these receptors is a human donor who was either an allogeneic HSCT recipient or a stem cell or donor lymphocyte infusion donor (not recorded which). It is not recorded whose cells these are; they may come from a transplant donor.

This clonotype was seen a handful of times. CDR3 bases: TGTGCCAGCAGCTTCGGGACAGCGGACTATGGCTACACCTTC. Translated, it gives CASSFGTADYGYTF. The rearrangement joins TRBV5-6 to TRBJ1-2; TRBD1 matches at 7 bases. The V gene end was trimmed by 2 bases and the J gene end by 3 bases; junction bases not matched to a gene: 4. The CDR3 totals 14 residues. Looked up from germline, CDR1 is SGHDT and CDR2 is YYEEEE.

The rearrangement uses TRBV6-5 and TRBJ2-1; 13 bases line up with TRBD2. CDR3 size: 16 residues. Trimming took 4 bases from V and 7 from J; bases not matched to a gene: 7. The germline gives CDR1 MNHEY, CDR2 SVGAGI. The DNA for the CDR3 is TGTGCCAGCAGTTCCCGGACTAGCGGGAGAGAAAATGAGCAGTTCTTC. Translated, it gives CASSSRTSGRENEQFF.

This clonotype occurred a few times. V is TRBV6-1 and J is TRBJ1-4, with TRBD1 matching over 7 bases. Germline assignment: CDR1 MNHNS and CDR2 SASEGT. This CDR3 is 13 amino acids long. The V gene end was trimmed by 10 bases and the J gene end by 7 bases; junction bases not matched to a gene: 9. CDR3 bases: TGTGCCACCAACCGAGGGGGCGGTGAAAAACTGTTTTTT. Amino acids: CATNRGGGEKLFF.

The V gene is TRBV5-6, the J gene TRBJ2-5; the D gene is possibly TRBD2 (7 bases). The CDR3 sequence is 14 residues long. V was pared by 6 bases and J by 2 bases, with 14 bases between. Germline values: CDR1 SGHDT, CDR2 YYEEEE. The CDR3 bases are TGTGCCAGCACCCAAGCGGGACATCAAGAGACCCAGTACTTC. This gives the protein CASTQAGHQETQYF.

This clonotype was recorded a few times. The J gene is TRBJ2-7, the V gene TRBV4-1, with D perhaps being TRBD1 or TRBD2 (7 bases each). The V gene lost 4 bases and the J gene lost 2 bases, with 21 bases spanning the gap. The CDR3 has 17 amino acids. Germline V lookup: CDR1 MGHRA, CDR2 YSYEKL. The CDR3 reads CASSPGGGAVGTYEQYF. The CDR3 DNA is TGCGCCAGCAGCCCAGGGGGGGGAGCGGTGGGAACCTACGAGCAGTACTTC.

The chain employs TRBV5-1 and TRBJ2-5; 7 nucleotides match TRBD2. This CDR3 contains 17 residues. J was trimmed by 6 bases and V by 4 bases; bases with no gene match: 18. From germline, CDR1 is SGHRS and CDR2 YFSETQ. CDR3 loop: CASSPHRAAGGSQTQYF. The CDR3 DNA reads TGCGCCAGCAGCCCTCATAGGGCCGCTGGCGGGAGCCAGACCCAGTACTTC.

Here the CDR3 reads CASSPGTAHTEAFF. The CDR3 DNA sequence: TGTGCCAGCTCACCAGGGACAGCCCACACTGAAGCTTTCTTT. The chain joins TRBV18 to TRBJ1-1; 7 bases map to TRBD1. Germline V lookup: CDR1 KGHSH, CDR2 LQKENI. The CDR3 has 14 residues. The V gene end was trimmed by 2 bases and the J gene end by 3 bases; junction bases not matched to a gene: 3.

This clonotype was picked up a small number of times. The genes are TRBV25-1 and TRBJ2-4, with D tentatively TRBD1 (5 bases). The CDR3 is 15 amino acids. Germline values: CDR1 MGHDK, CDR2 SYGVNS. V was shortened by 3 bases and J by 0 bases, with 9 bases between the two germline ends. CDR3 region: CASSEEQAAKNIQYF. As DNA, the CDR3 is TGTGCCAGCAGTGAGGAACAGGCAGCCAAAAACATTCAGTACTTC. Full variable domain (remainder filled in from reference TRBV25-1 and TRBJ2-4): EADIYQTPRYLVIGTGKKITLECSQTMGHDKMYWYQQDPGMELHLIHYSYGVNSTEKGDLSSESTVSRIRTEHFPLTLESARPSHTSQYLCASSEEQAAKNIQYFGAGTRLSVL.

This clonotype was detected ten times or more. The genes are TRBV12-3 or TRBV12-4 and TRBJ1-1; TRBD1 might be the D (5 bases). There are 14 residues in the CDR3. The V gene lost 8 bases and the J gene lost 1 base, with 14 bases spanning the gap. The chain's CDR3 is CASWGGTPNTEAFF. The DNA for the CDR3 is TGTGCCAGCTGGGGAGGGACCCCGAACACTGAAGCTTTCTTT.

The rearrangement joins TRBV4-2 to TRBJ2-1; D may be TRBD2 (6 bases). The CDR3 runs to 17 residues. Trimming stripped 2 bases from V and 4 bases from J, with 18 bases between. Germline CDR1 LGHNA, CDR2 YNFKEQ. The DNA for the CDR3 is TGTGCCAGCAGCCAACCCTCTTGGCGGGACGATTACAATGAGCAGTTCTTC. Its protein is CASSQPSWRDDYNEQFF.

V is TRBV25-1 and J is TRBJ1-5, with 7 positions matching TRBD1. The CDR3 has 14 residues. Germline values: CDR1 MGHDK, CDR2 SYGVNS. V dropped 4 bases and J dropped 5; count of bases not matched to a gene: 5. This chain's CDR3 is CASSGRDRYQPQHF. The CDR3 nucleotides read TGTGCCAGCAGTGGGAGGGACAGATATCAGCCCCAGCATTTT.

V usage is TRBV20-1 and J usage is TRBJ2-3; 12 positions match TRBD2. V was clipped by 1 base and J by 0 bases; unmatched bases: 2. This CDR3 contains 16 residues. Germline CDR1 is DFQATT and CDR2 is SNEGSKA (reference sequence). The CDR3 protein is CSARVTSGGSTDTQYF. As DNA, the CDR3 is TGCAGTGCTAGAGTTACTAGCGGGGGGAGCACAGATACGCAGTATTTT.

Only a few counts were recorded for this clonotype. V is TRBV12-3 or TRBV12-4 and J is TRBJ2-7, with 7 bases matching TRBD1. V lost 4 bases, J lost 3 bases, and 6 bases stayed unmatched. The length of the CDR3 is 14 residues. CDR3 coding DNA: TGTGCCAGCAGTTGGGACAGTTCAAGCTACGAGCAGTACTTC. The encoded protein is CASSWDSSSYEQYF.

This clonotype was counted between two and nine times. The chain is built from TRBV5-6 and TRBJ2-1; no reliable D call. The CDR3 runs to 14 residues. V was clipped by 7 bases and J by 0 bases, with 11 bases between them. The germline V gene has CDR1 SGHDT and CDR2 YYEEEE. Here the CDR3 reads CASAEAASYNEQFF. CDR3 DNA: TGTGCCAGCGCCGAGGCTGCCTCCTACAATGAGCAGTTCTTC.

The rearrangement joins TRBV21-1 to TRBJ2-1; TRBD1, as called in the table, went unchecked against the DNA. TRBV21-1 is annotated as a pseudogene. This CDR3 spans 16 amino acids. The chain's CDR3 is CASSKPGTRKGNEQFF. DNA of the CDR3: TGTGCCAGCAGCAAGCCCGGGACACGCAAAGGCAATGAGCAGTTCTTC.

This clonotype was counted between two and nine times. This chain joins TRBV30 and TRBJ1-4, with D tentatively TRBD1 (5 bases). Germline V gene data show CDR1 as GTSNPN and CDR2 as SVGIG (reference sequence). Trimming removed 2 bases from V and 0 bases from J, with 10 bases in between. This CDR3 is 15 amino acids long. The CDR3 protein is CAWSTSTATNEKLFF. The CDR3 DNA is TGTGCCTGGAGTACCTCGACAGCAACTAATGAAAAACTGTTTTTT. The complete variable domain, with remaining parts taken from reference TRBV30 and TRBJ1-4, reads SQTIHQWPATLVQPVGSPLSLECTVEGTSNPNLYWYRQAAGRGLQLLFYSVGIGQISSEVPQNLSASRPQDRQFILSSKKLLLSDSGFYLCAWSTSTATNEKLFFGSGTQLSVL.

The genes are TRBV9 and TRBJ2-2; either TRBD1 or TRBD2 may fit D (6 bases each). V dropped 2 bases and J dropped 6 bases, with 14 bases sitting between them. The CDR3 length is 15 residues. CDR1 and CDR2 from the germline V gene are SGDLS and YYNGEE. The CDR3 protein is CASSVGGSVAGELFF. The CDR3 DNA is TGTGCCAGCAGCGTGGGGGGCTCGGTCGCCGGGGAGCTGTTTTTT. Full variable domain (outside the CDR3, taken from reference TRBV9 and TRBJ2-2): DSGVTQTPKHLITATGQRVTLRCSPRSGDLSVYWYQQSLDQGLQFLIQYYNGEERAKGNILERFSAQQFPDLHSELNLSSLELGDSALYFCASSVGGSVAGELFFGEGSRLTVL.

As regards this clonotype: An end of the junction does not agree with germline; a read error may underlie this. This chain's CDR3 is CASSEKGTMQF. The CDR3 DNA is TGTGCCAGCAGTGAAAAAGGGACGATGCAATTC. V is TRBV6-1 and J is TRBJ1-2; possible D gene TRBD1, 5 bases. The germline V gene has CDR1 MNHNS and CDR2 SASEGT. This CDR3 is 11 amino acids long.

The rearrangement links TRBV10-3 to TRBJ2-7; 7 nucleotides line up with TRBD1. The V segment lost 7 bases and the J segment 4 bases; nucleotides outside the gene matches: 10. In germline, CDR1 is ENHRY, CDR2 SYGVKD. This CDR3 contains 14 residues. The CDR3 spells CAINRQGVSYEQYF. The CDR3 bases are TGTGCCATCAATCGACAGGGTGTTAGTTACGAGCAGTACTTC.

Many counts were recorded for this clonotype. The rearrangement uses TRBV12-3 or TRBV12-4 and TRBJ2-3; perhaps TRBD2 as D (6 bases). With 5 bases removed from V and 4 bases from J, the gap between germline ends came to 19 bases. The CDR3 is 16 residues long. CDR3 loop: CASSPWGRPHSDTQYF. In nucleotides, the CDR3 is TGTGCCAGCAGTCCCTGGGGGAGGCCCCACTCAGATACGCAGTATTTT.

This clonotype was observed a handful of times. The rearrangement links TRBV4-3 to TRBJ1-2; no clear D. CDR1 LGHNA and CDR2 YSLEER come from the germline V gene. The CDR3 is made up of 14 amino acids. With 0 bases removed from V and 7 bases from J, the gap between germline ends came to 12 bases. This chain's CDR3 is CASSQDLSWGGYTF. The DNA of the CDR3 is TGCGCCAGCAGCCAAGATCTGTCCTGGGGTGGCTACACCTTC.

The chain is built from TRBV7-2 and TRBJ1-5, with D tentatively TRBD1 (6 bases). Germline-derived CDR1 and CDR2 are SGHTA and FQGNSA. CDR3 length equals 17 residues. V lost 8 bases and J 0 bases, leaving 20 bases between the germline ends. The CDR3 DNA is TGTGCCAGCGAAGAGGGGACATCTTGGCATAGCAATCAGCCCCAGCATTTT. Translated, it gives CASEEGTSWHSNQPQHF.

The chain has TRBV21-1 and TRBJ2-4; TRBD1, the table's D call, lacks a check against the DNA. TRBV21-1 is reported as a pseudogene. This CDR3 is 14 amino acids long. CDR3 DNA sequence: TGTGCCAGCAGCATCAGGGCAAAGGCGGCCATTCAGTACTTC. This gives the protein CASSIRAKAAIQYF.

The V and J genes are TRBV5-1 and TRBJ2-1; TRBD2 matches at 9 bases. J lost 5 bases, V lost 3 bases, and 9 bases had no gene match. The CDR3 contains 16 residues. Germline V gene data show CDR1 as SGHRS and CDR2 as YFSETQ. The CDR3, as DNA: TGCGCCAGCAGCTGGCCCGCTAGCGGGGCTAACAATGAGCAGTTCTTC. Translated, it gives CASSWPASGANNEQFF. The entire variable domain, with the rest obtained from reference TRBV5-1 and TRBJ2-1, is as follows: KAGVTQTPRYLIKTRGQQVTLSCSPISGHRSVSWYQQTPGQGLQFLFEYFSETQRNKGNFPGRFSGRQFSNSRSEMNVSTLELGDSALYLCASSWPASGANNEQFFGPGTRLTVL.

This chain links TRBV9 with TRBJ1-2; 8 bases match TRBD1. Germline values: CDR1 SGDLS, CDR2 YYNGEE. J lost 3 bases, V lost 6 bases, and 7 bases had no gene match. The CDR3 sequence is 14 residues long. The CDR3 DNA reads TGTGCCAGCACCCTAGACAGGGGTCACTATGGCTACACCTTC. It yields the protein CASTLDRGHYGYTF.